This T cell receptor (beta chain) was found in a study of OX40 agonist ivuxolimab in advanced cancers. Broader study findings: Partial responders at 0.1-3.0 mg/kg showed near-lowest clonal expansion.

A word on this clone: As yet, its antigen is unknown.

Sequenced by immunoSEQ multiplex PCR; TCRdb stores in-frame clones only, minus some. The repertoire holds about 120,000 clones, about 93% seen once, with 0.15% to 0.17% in the top ten. V dropped 10 bases and J dropped 1; count of bases not matched to a gene: 6. The CDR3 spans 14 residues. The V gene's germline CDR1 is MNHEY and CDR2 SMNVEV (reference sequence). J is TRBJ2-2 and V is TRBV27; TRBD1 matches 7 bases. The sample consisted of CD4+ or CD8+ T cells sorted from blood, taken in a trial of the OX40 agonist ivuxolimab. The receptor was derived from an adult with an advanced solid tumor such as melanoma, head and neck, liver or kidney cancer. The CDR3 bases are TGTGCCACCCAATGGACAGGGAACACCGGGGAGCTGTTTTTT. It is translated as CATQWTGNTGELFF.